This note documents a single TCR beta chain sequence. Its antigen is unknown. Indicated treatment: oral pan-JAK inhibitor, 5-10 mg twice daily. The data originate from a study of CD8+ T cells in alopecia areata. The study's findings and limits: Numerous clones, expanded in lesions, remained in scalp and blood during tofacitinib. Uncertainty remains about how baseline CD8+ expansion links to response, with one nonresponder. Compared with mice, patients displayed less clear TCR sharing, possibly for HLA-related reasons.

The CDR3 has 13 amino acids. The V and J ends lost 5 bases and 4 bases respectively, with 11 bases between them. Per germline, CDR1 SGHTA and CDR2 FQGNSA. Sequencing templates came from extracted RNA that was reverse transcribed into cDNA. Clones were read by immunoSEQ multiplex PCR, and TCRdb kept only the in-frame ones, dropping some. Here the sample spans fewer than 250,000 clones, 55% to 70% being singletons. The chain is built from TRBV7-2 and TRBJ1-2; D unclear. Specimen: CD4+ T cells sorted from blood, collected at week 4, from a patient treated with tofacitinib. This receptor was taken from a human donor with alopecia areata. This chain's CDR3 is CASSPDTTYGYTF. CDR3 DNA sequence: TGTGCCAGCAGCCCAGACACAACCTATGGCTACACCTTC.